The T cell receptor (beta chain) described here comes from a study of blood T cells in healthy people across ages. This clonotype occurred a few times. V lost 7 bases to trimming and J lost 2 bases; unmatched junction nucleotides: 6. Germline loops: CDR1 MNHEY, CDR2 SVGEGT. The CDR3 contains 14 residues. Next came a second PCR, run for about 7 to 12 cycles, which used a sample-barcoded 5' primer along with a J-beta primer mix. TCRdb re-analysed the 5' RACE reads in MiXCR, keeping a single row per CDR3 protein. The sample has 600,000 to 1,000,000 distinct CDR3 sequences, roughly 25% seen once. The sample also formed part of further work on T cells of mothers and their children.

The sequence derives from a boy under 18 in good health. The chain couples TRBV6-2 or TRBV6-3 to TRBJ2-5; TRBD1 aligns across 8 bases. Sequencing was done on a sample of blood. CDR3 in amino acids: CASIQDRAQETQYF. The CDR3 nucleotides are TGTGCCAGCATCCAGGACAGGGCGCAAGAGACCCAGTACTTC.